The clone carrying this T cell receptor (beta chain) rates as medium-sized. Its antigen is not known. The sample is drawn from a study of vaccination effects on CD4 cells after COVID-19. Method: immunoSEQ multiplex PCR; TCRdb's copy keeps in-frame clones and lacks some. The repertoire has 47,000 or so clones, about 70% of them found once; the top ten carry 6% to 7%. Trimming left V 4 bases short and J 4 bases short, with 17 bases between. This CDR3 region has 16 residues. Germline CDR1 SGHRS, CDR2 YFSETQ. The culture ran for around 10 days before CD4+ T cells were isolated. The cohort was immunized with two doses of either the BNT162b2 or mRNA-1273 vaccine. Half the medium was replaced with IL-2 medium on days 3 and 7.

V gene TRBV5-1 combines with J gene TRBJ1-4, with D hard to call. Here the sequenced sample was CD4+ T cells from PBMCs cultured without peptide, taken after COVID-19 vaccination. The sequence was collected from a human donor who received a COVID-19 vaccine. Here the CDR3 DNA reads TGCGCCAGCAGCCTAAATGGCGCGACGCGTAATGAAAAACTGTTTTTT. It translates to CASSLNGATRNEKLFF.